This entry lists 27 T cell receptor beta chains sequenced from one sample in a study of T cell repertoires in cytomegalovirus infection (dated by TCRdb to about 2019). Instrument on record: Illumina HiSeq 1500. TCRdb reprocessing: public reads trimmed at Q25 with fastp, clones called with MiXCR, in-frame beta chains kept. Every CDR3 protein is listed once, alongside the most common genes and DNA of its rows. This sample is represented by a few hundred thousand distinct CDR3 sequences; around 15% of them were singletons. The biggest ten clones account for roughly 45% of the sample. The sequencing sample was made of CD8+ T cells from PBMCs. These receptors originate from a human donor in good health (CMV status not recorded). Some clones in this sample may be carry-over from other donors' samples.

This clonotype was seen a few times. V usage is TRBV20-1 and J usage is TRBJ1-5, with 8 bases fitting TRBD1. The length of the CDR3 is 15 residues. Germline V gene sequence: CDR1 DFQATT, CDR2 SNEGSKA (reference sequence). V lost 0 bases and J lost 7; bases outside the gene matches: 8. The CDR3 DNA is TGCAGTGCTAGAGATCGACAGGGGACAGAGCAGCCCCAGCATTTT. It translates to CSARDRQGTEQPQHF.

Many counts were recorded for this clonotype. At one end, the junction sequence differs from germline, possibly due to a read error. This chain joins TRBV7-7 and TRBJ1-3; TRBD1 matches 9 bases. Looked up from germline, CDR1 is SSHAT and CDR2 is FNYEAQ (reference sequence). The CDR3 spans 15 residues. The CDR3, as DNA: TGTGCTAGCAGCCAGGGGACAGGGCCTGGAAACACCATATATTTT. It yields the protein CASSQGTGPGNTIYF. The full variable domain, rest sourced from reference TRBV7-7 and TRBJ1-3, is GAGVSQSPRYKVTKRGQDVTLRCDPISSHATLYWYQQALGQGPEFLTYFNYEAQPDKSGLPSDRFSAERPEGSISTLTIQRTEQRDSAMYRCASSQGTGPGNTIYFGEGSWLTVV.

This rearrangement joins TRBV6-2 or TRBV6-3 to TRBJ2-3; no reliable D call. CDR1 is MNHEY and CDR2 is SVGEGT in the germline V gene. The CDR3 extends over 10 amino acids. CDR3 coding DNA: TGTACCACCAACACAGATACGCAGTATTTT. Amino acids: CTTNTDTQYF.

CDR3 nucleotides: TGCGCCAGCAGCCAGTCGGGGGACTCTGGCTACACCTTC. Its protein product is CASSQSGDSGYTF. J is TRBJ1-2 and V is TRBV4-3, with D perhaps matching TRBD1 (5 bases). CDR1 is LGHNA and CDR2 is YSLEER in the germline V gene. The CDR3 totals 13 residues. Trimming stripped 3 bases from V and 7 bases from J, with 12 bases between.

Only a few counts were recorded for this clonotype. This chain joins TRBV28 and TRBJ2-1, with a tentative D call TRBD2 (5 bases). Trimming left V 5 bases short and J 4 bases short, with 12 bases between. This CDR3 has 14 residues. Germline CDR1 and CDR2: MDHEN and SYDVKM. The CDR3 coding sequence is TGTGCCAGCAGTATAGCCGGGATTTACAATGAGCAGTTCTTC. Its translation is CASSIAGIYNEQFF.

This clonotype has at least ten counts. The V gene is TRBV7-2, the J gene TRBJ1-5, with TRBD1 matching over 7 bases. This CDR3 contains 15 residues. V trimming: 0 bases; J trimming: 6 bases; junction bases outside the gene matches: 5. Germline CDR1 SGHTA, CDR2 FQGNSA. CDR3 DNA: TGTGCCAGCAGCTTAGCGAGGACAGGTCTTCAGCCCCAGCATTTT. Encoded protein: CASSLARTGLQPQHF.

The chain links TRBV6-5 to TRBJ2-5; tentative D call: TRBD1 (6 bases). The CDR3 has 14 amino acids. Germline assignment: CDR1 MNHEY and CDR2 SVGAGI. Trimming took off 5 bases at V and 4 bases at J, with 14 bases between the two ends. In DNA, the CDR3 is TGTGCCAGCAGTCAACAGGGACCTGGAGAGACCCAGTACTTC. Translating gives CASSQQGPGETQYF.

This clonotype came up many times. The chain carries TRBV7-8 and TRBJ1-5; maybe TRBD1 (6 bases). This CDR3 is built from 15 residues. The germline V gene encodes CDR1 SGHVS and CDR2 FQNEAQ. Trimming stripped 5 bases from V and 7 bases from J, with 18 bases between. The CDR3 nucleotides read TGTGCCAGCAGCCCGAAGGGGGGGGGCGGACAGCCCCAGCATTTT. It translates to CASSPKGGGGQPQHF.

The rearrangement joins TRBV7-9 to TRBJ2-7, with D tentatively TRBD1 (6 bases). The CDR3 extends over 13 amino acids. Per the germline V gene, CDR1 is SEHNR and CDR2 is FQNEAQ (reference sequence). Trimming left V 5 bases short and J 7 bases short, with 15 bases between. The CDR3 reads CASSPQGGLEQYF. DNA for the CDR3: TGTGCCAGCAGCCCACAGGGTGGGTTAGAGCAGTACTTC.

This clonotype came up a few times. CDR3 residues: CSATTPGQILLNTEAFF. CDR3 nucleotides: TGCAGTGCTACCACACCGGGACAGATACTTTTGAACACTGAAGCTTTCTTT. The gene calls are TRBV20-1 and TRBJ1-1; 7 bases align to TRBD1. The CDR3 runs 17 residues. Germline assignment: CDR1 DFQATT and CDR2 SNEGSKA (reference sequence). With 4 bases clipped from V and 0 bases from J, the junction kept 14 bases outside the gene matches.

There are many counts of this clonotype. The chain is built from TRBV7-9 and TRBJ1-1; D call uncertain. The ends were cut back, 2 bases at V and 6 bases at J, with 4 bases in the middle. The length of the CDR3 is 11 residues. Germline-derived CDR1 and CDR2 are SEHNR and FQNEAQ (reference sequence). CDR3 amino acids: CASSLLAEAFF. In DNA form, the CDR3 reads TGTGCCAGCAGCTTACTCGCTGAAGCTTTCTTT. Looking up the rest from reference TRBV7-9 and TRBJ1-1 gives the full variable domain: DTGVSQNPRHKITKRGQNVTFRCDPISEHNRLYWYRQTLGQGPEFLTYFQNEAQLEKSRLLSDRFSAERPKGSFSTLEIQRTEQGDSAMYLCASSLLAEAFFGQGTRLTVV.

At least ten counts were recorded for this clonotype. The chain employs TRBV7-9 and TRBJ2-1, with D unresolved. CDR3 length: 12 amino acids. CDR1 and CDR2 from the germline V gene are SEHNR and FQNEAQ (reference sequence). Deletions cut 5 bases from V and 8 bases from J, with 10 bases between. The CDR3 nucleotides are TGTGCCAGCAGCCCGGCAGTCTATGAGCAGTTCTTC. Translation gives CASSPAVYEQFF.

V usage is TRBV19 and J usage is TRBJ2-4; D is perhaps TRBD2 (6 bases). This CDR3 contains 14 residues. Trimming shortened V by 3 bases and J by 6 bases, and 12 bases separated the two germline ends. Germline V CDR1 and CDR2: LNHDA, SQIVND (reference sequence). This CDR3 is CASSIGGLLNIQYF. The CDR3 DNA reads TGTGCCAGTAGTATCGGGGGTCTTTTAAACATTCAGTACTTC.

This clonotype was seen many times. V and J are TRBV7-2 and TRBJ2-7; 7 nucleotides match TRBD1. The CDR3 length is 15 residues. Per germline, CDR1 SGHTA and CDR2 FQGNSA. Germline trimming cut 5 bases from V and 9 bases from J; bases unmatched to any gene: 16. The CDR3 DNA sequence: TGTGCCAGCAGCCCCACGACAGGGTTTCTTACGTCGCAGTACTTC. Encoded protein: CASSPTTGFLTSQYF. The full variable domain, in which reference TRBV7-2 and TRBJ2-7 provide the parts outside the CDR3, is GAGVSQSPSNKVTEKGKDVELRCDPISGHTALYWYRQSLGQGLEFLIYFQGNSAPDKSGLPSDRFSAERTGGSVSTLTIQRTQQEDSAVYLCASSPTTGFLTSQYFGPGTRLTVT.

The V gene is TRBV28, the J gene TRBJ2-1; perhaps TRBD2 as D (6 bases). CDR3 length: 13 residues. Deletions cut 0 bases from V and 8 bases from J, with 8 bases between. Per germline, CDR1 MDHEN and CDR2 SYDVKM. The CDR3 reads CASSLWGEDEQFF. CDR3 bases: TGTGCCAGCAGTTTATGGGGGGAGGATGAGCAGTTCTTC.

The V gene is TRBV29-1, the J gene TRBJ2-1; a possible D gene is TRBD1 (5 bases). Germline lookup yields CDR1 SQVTM and CDR2 ANQGSEA. Trimming removed 4 bases from V and 5 bases from J, with 6 bases in between. The CDR3 contains 11 residues. The CDR3 is CSVGGDNEQFF. The CDR3 bases are TGCAGCGTTGGGGGCGACAATGAGCAGTTCTTC.

This clonotype was seen more than once but under ten times. The junction and the germline gene differ at one end; a read error may be behind it. J is TRBJ2-5 and V is TRBV7-9; D unclear. Germline-derived CDR1 and CDR2 are SEHNR and FQNEAQ (reference sequence). The CDR3 runs to 14 residues. This CDR3 is CASSLLGKGPSLIF. The DNA of the CDR3 is TGTGCCAGCAGCTTATTGGGGAAAGGTCCTTCTCTTATCTTC.

This clonotype occurred many times. V usage is TRBV7-6 and J usage is TRBJ1-2; perhaps TRBD1 as D (5 bases). The germline gives CDR1 SGHVS, CDR2 FNYEAQ. The CDR3 sequence is 14 residues long. The germline V and J ends were trimmed by 5 bases and 4 bases, with 14 bases remaining between them. The DNA for the CDR3 is TGTGCCAGCAGCCTGTTGGACACCGGCTATGGCTACACCTTC. The encoded protein is CASSLLDTGYGYTF.

V gene TRBV28 combines with J gene TRBJ2-3; no clear D. The CDR3 has 15 residues. Germline CDR1 and CDR2: MDHEN and SYDVKM. The V and J ends lost 4 bases and 2 bases respectively, with 13 bases between them. CDR3 nucleotide sequence: TGTGCCAGCAGTTCTATTTTCTCGCACACAGATACGCAGTATTTT. Translated: CASSSIFSHTDTQYF.

This clonotype has more than one count but fewer than ten. The rearrangement uses TRBV2 and TRBJ2-1; 10 bases align to TRBD2. The CDR3 extends over 15 amino acids. The V and J ends lost 5 bases and 4 bases, in that order; junction bases with no gene match: 5. Germline-derived CDR1 and CDR2 are SNHLY and FYNNEI. The CDR3 protein is CASSPLAGVYNEQFF. The CDR3 DNA follows: TGTGCCAGCAGTCCCCTAGCGGGGGTTTACAATGAGCAGTTCTTC.

This clonotype was seen ten or more times. The gene calls are TRBV7-6 and TRBJ2-5; the D gene is possibly TRBD2 (7 bases). The CDR3 extends over 14 amino acids. V lost 3 bases to trimming and J lost 5 bases, with 13 bases between them. The germline V gene encodes CDR1 SGHVS and CDR2 FNYEAQ. The CDR3, as DNA: TGTGCCAGCAGCTTGGGTGGGGGGGCCGAGACCCAGTACTTC. Its translation is CASSLGGGAETQYF.

This clonotype was picked up many times. The genes are TRBV7-2 and TRBJ1-1, with D tentatively TRBD1 (5 bases). This CDR3 region has 16 residues. Looked up from germline, CDR1 is SGHTA and CDR2 is FQGNSA. Deletions cut 3 bases from V and 0 bases from J, with 14 bases between. CDR3: CASSLPGMEMNTEAFF. DNA of the CDR3: TGTGCCAGCAGCTTGCCAGGGATGGAGATGAACACTGAAGCTTTCTTT.

The chain links TRBV27 to TRBJ2-7; perhaps D is TRBD1 or TRBD2 (5 bases each). Germline V gene lookup returns CDR1 MNHEY and CDR2 SMNVEV (reference sequence). V lost 5 bases and J lost 2, with 13 bases in between. This CDR3 is 14 amino acids long. The CDR3 is CASSPGGLAYEQYF. CDR3 coding DNA: TGTGCCAGCAGTCCTGGGGGATTGGCCTACGAGCAGTACTTC.

This clonotype was counted at least ten times. The rearrangement uses TRBV7-9 and TRBJ2-1; 11 nucleotides line up with TRBD1. The V and J ends lost 5 bases and 8 bases, in that order; junction bases with no gene match: 8. The CDR3 extends over 15 amino acids. Germline V gene lookup returns CDR1 SEHNR and CDR2 FQNEAQ (reference sequence). The CDR3 bases are TGTGCCAGCAGCCGGAGGGACAGGGGGACAGATGAGCAGTTCTTC. It translates to CASSRRDRGTDEQFF.

The gene calls are TRBV27 and TRBJ2-3; 11 bases match TRBD1. Germline trimming cut 5 bases from V and 1 base from J; bases unmatched to any gene: 5. Germline V gene sequence: CDR1 MNHEY, CDR2 SMNVEV (reference sequence). The CDR3 runs 16 residues. The CDR3 sequence: CASSTGQGAGTDTQYF. The CDR3 DNA reads as TGTGCCAGCAGTACCGGACAGGGGGCTGGCACAGATACGCAGTATTTT.

J is TRBJ1-1 and V is TRBV29-1; D not certain. Looked up from germline, CDR1 is SQVTM and CDR2 is ANQGSEA. This CDR3 region has 12 residues. Trimming took 2 bases from V and 1 from J, leaving 5 bases between them. CDR3 DNA sequence: TGCAGCGTTGAATCCGGGAACACTGAAGCTTTCTTT. It encodes CSVESGNTEAFF.

CDR3 loop: CASSPGQGGGYTF. CDR3 DNA: TGTGCCAGCAGTCCCGGACAGGGGGGTGGCTACACCTTC. The rearrangement uses TRBV12-3 or TRBV12-4 and TRBJ1-2; TRBD1 agrees at 10 bases. The CDR3 is made up of 13 amino acids. The V gene end was trimmed by 5 bases and the J gene end by 7 bases; junction bases not matched to a gene: 4.